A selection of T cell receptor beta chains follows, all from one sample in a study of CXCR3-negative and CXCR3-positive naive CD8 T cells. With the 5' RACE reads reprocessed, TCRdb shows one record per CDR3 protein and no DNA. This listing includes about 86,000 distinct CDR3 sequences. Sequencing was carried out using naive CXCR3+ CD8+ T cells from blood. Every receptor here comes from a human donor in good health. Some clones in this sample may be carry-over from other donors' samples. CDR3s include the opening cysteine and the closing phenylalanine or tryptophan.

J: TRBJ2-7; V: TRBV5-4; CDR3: CASSRISDEQYF
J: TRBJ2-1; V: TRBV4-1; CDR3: CASSLRAGDLSEQFF
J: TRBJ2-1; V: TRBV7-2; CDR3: CASSFSSGMGAEQFF
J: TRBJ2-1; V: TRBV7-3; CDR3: CASSPYSGRSLNEQFF
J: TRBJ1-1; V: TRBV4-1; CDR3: CARSQPQRGTEAFF
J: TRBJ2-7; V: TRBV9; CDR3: CASSVGLAGDSYEQYF
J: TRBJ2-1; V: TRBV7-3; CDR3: CASSPLAPYNEQFF
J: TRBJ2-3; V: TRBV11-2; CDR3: CASNRERLDLTDTQYF
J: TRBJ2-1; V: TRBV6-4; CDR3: CASSSTSGGNNEQFF
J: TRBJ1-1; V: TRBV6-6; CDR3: CASSYFQSGWGKNTEAFF
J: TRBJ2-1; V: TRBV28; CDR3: CASRESGGYNEQFF
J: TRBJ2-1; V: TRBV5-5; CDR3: CASSFPGGYEQFF
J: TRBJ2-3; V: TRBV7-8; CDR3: CASSTGTPDTQYF
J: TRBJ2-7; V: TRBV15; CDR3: CATSREDRVDEQYF
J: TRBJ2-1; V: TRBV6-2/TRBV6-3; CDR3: CASSYATYNEQFF
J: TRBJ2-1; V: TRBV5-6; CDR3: CASSPSEGSQYNEQFF
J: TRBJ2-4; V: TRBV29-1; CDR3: CSAQDRGLLTKNIQYF
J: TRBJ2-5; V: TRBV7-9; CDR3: CASGQGWTQYF
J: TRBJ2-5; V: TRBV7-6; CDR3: CASSISRNGETQYF
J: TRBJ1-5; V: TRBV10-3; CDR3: CAISESWGHSNQPQHF
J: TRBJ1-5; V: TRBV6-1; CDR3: CASSRSNQPQHF
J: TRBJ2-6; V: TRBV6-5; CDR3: CASSPGSGANVLTF
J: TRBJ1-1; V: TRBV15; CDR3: CATSRVRTVNTEAFF
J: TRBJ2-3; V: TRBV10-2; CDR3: CASYSRRGGTDTQYF
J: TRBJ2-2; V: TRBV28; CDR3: CASSFSVADRGLTGELFF
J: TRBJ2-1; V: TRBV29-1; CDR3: CSVLLADYNEQFF
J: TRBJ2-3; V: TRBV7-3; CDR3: CASSSPVPTDTQYF
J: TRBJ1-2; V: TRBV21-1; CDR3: CATNRDRILQVYGYTF
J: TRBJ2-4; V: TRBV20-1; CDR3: CSARRVGETGQYF